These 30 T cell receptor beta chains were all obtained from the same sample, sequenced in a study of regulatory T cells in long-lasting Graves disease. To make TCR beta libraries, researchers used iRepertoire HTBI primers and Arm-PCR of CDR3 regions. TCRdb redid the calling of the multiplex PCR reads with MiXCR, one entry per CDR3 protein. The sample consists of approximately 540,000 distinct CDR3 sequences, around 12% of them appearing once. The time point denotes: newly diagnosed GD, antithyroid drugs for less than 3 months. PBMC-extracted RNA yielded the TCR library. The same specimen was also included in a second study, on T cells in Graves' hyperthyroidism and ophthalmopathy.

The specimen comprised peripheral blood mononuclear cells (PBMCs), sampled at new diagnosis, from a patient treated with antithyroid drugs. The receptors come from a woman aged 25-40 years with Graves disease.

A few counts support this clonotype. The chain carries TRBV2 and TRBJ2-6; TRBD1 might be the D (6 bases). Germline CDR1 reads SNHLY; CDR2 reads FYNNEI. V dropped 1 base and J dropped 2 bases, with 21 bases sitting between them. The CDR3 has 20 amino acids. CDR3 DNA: TGTGCCAGCAGTGAAGTGAGGACAGTGGATTGGGGGACTGGGGCCAACGTCCTGACTTTC. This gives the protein CASSEVRTVDWGTGANVLTF.

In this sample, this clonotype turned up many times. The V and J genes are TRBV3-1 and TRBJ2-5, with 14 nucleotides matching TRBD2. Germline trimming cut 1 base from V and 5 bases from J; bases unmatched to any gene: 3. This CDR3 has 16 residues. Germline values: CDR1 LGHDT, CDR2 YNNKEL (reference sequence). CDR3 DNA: TGTGCCAGCAGCCAAGGGACTAGCGGGAGGACGGAGACCCAGTACTTC. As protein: CASSQGTSGRTETQYF.

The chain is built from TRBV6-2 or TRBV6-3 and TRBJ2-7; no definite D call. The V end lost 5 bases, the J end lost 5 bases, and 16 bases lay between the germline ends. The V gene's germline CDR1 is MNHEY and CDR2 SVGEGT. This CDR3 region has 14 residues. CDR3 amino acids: CASSHGLALHEQYF. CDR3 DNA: TGTGCCAGCAGTCACGGCCTGGCCCTTCACGAGCAGTACTTC.

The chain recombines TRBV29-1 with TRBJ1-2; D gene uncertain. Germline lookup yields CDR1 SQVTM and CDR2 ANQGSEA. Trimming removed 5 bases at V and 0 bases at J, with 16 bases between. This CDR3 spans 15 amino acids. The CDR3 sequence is CSVPASETTNYGYTF. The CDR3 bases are TGCAGCGTTCCTGCCAGCGAAACCACTAACTATGGCTACACCTTC.

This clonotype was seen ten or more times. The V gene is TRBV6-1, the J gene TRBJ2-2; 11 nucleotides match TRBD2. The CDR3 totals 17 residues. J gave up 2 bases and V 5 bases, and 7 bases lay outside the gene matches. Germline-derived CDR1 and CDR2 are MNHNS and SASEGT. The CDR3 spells CASSTGTSGLNTGELFF. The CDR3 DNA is TGTGCCAGCAGTACCGGGACTAGCGGCCTCAACACCGGGGAGCTGTTTTTT.

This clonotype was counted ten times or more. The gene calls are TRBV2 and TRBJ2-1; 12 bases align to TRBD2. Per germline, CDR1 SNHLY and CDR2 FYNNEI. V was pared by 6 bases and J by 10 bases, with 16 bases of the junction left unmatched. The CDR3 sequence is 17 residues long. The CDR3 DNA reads TGTGCCAGCAGCTTCGGACTAGCGGGAATGTCTCAGGAGGAGCAGTTCTTC. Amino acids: CASSFGLAGMSQEEQFF.

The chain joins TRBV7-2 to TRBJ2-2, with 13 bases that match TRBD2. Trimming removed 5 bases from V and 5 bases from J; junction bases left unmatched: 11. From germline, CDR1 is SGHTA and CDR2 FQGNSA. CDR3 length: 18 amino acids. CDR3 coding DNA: TGTGCCAGCAGCCGAGCCAGACTAGCGGGAGGTCGGACCGGGGAGCTGTTTTTT. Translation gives CASSRARLAGGRTGELFF. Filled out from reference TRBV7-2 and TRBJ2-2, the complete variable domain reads GAGVSQSPSNKVTEKGKDVELRCDPISGHTALYWYRQSLGQGLEFLIYFQGNSAPDKSGLPSDRFSAERTGGSVSTLTIQRTQQEDSAVYLCASSRARLAGGRTGELFFGEGSRLTVL.

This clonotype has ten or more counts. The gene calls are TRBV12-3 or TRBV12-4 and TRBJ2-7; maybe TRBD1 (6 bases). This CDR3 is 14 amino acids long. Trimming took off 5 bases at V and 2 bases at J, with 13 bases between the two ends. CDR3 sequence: CASSQAGTPYEQYF. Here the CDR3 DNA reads TGTGCCAGCAGTCAAGCCGGGACACCCTACGAGCAGTACTTC.

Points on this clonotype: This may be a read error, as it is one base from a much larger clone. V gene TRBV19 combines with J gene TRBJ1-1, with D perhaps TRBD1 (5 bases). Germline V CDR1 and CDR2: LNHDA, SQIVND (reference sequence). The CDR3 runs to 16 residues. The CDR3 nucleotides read TGTGCCAGTAGTATAGAGGGTTGGGACCGCCTCGGTGAAGCTTCCTTT. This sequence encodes CASSIEGWDRLGEASF.

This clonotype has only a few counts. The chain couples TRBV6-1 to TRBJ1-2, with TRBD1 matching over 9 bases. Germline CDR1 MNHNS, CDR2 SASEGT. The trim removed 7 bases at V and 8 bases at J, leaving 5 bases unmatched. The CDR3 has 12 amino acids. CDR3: CASTRDRVGYTF. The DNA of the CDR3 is TGTGCCAGCACCCGGGACAGGGTCGGCTACACCTTC.

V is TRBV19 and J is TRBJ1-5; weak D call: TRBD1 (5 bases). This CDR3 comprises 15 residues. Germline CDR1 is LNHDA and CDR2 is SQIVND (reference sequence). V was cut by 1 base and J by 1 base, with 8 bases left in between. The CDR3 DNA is TGTGCCAGTAGTATAGGGGGCCAAAGCAATCAGCCCCAGCATTTT. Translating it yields CASSIGGQSNQPQHF. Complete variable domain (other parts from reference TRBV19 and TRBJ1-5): DGGITQSPKYLFRKEGQNVTLSCEQNLNHDAMYWYRQDPGQGLRLIYYSQIVNDFQKGDIAEGYSVSREKKESFPLTVTSAQKNPTAFYLCASSIGGQSNQPQHFGDGTRLSIL.

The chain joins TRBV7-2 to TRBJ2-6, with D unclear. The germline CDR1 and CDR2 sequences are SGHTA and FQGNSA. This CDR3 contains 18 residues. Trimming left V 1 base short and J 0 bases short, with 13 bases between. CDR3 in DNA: TGTGCCAGCAGCTTAGTTTCGTCCGGCAACTCTGGGGCCAACGTCCTGACTTTC. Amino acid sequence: CASSLVSSGNSGANVLTF.

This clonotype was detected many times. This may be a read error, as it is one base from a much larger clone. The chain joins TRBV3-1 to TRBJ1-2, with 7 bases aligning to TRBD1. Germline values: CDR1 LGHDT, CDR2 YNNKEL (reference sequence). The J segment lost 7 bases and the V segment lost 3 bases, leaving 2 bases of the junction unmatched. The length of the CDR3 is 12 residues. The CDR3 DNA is TGTGCCAGCAGCCAGACAGGGTTTGGCTACACCTTC. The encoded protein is CASSQTGFGYTF.

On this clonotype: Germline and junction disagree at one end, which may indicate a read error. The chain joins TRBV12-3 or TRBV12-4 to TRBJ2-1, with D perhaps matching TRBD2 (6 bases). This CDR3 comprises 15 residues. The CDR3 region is CASSFAGYGRNERFF. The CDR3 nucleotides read TGTGCCAGCAGTTTTGCAGGGTACGGGAGAAATGAGCGGTTCTTC.

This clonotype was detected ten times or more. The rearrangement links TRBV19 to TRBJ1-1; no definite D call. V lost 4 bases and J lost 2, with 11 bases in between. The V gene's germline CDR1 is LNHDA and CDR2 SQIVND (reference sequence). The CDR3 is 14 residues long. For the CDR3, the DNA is TGTGCCAGTAGTAGATCCGGGGAAAACACTGAAGCTTTCTTT. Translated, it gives CASSRSGENTEAFF.

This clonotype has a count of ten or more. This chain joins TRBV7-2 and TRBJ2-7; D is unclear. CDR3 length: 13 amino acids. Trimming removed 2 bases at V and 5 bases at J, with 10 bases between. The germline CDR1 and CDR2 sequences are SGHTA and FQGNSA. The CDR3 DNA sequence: TGTGCCAGCAGCTTATTATCCTCTCACGAGCAGTACTTC. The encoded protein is CASSLLSSHEQYF.

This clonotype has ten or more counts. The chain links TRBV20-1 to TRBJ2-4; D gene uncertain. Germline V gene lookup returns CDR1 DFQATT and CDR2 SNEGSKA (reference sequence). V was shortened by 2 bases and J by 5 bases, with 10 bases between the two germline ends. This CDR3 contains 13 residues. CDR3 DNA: TGCAGTGCTAGATGGCTAGGCCAAAACATTCAGTACTTC. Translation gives CSARWLGQNIQYF.

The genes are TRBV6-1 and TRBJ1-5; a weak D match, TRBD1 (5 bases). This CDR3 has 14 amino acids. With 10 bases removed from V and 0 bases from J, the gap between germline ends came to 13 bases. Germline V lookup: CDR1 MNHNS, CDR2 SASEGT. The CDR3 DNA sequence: TGTGCCACCACGACAGTTAATAGCAATCAGCCCCAGCATTTT. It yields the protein CATTTVNSNQPQHF.

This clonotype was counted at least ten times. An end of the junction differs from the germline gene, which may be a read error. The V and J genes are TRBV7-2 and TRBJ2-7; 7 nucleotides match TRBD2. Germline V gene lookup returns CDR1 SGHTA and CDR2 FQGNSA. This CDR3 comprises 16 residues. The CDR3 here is CASSQEPSGNAYEQYF. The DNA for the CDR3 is TGCGCCAGCAGCCAAGAACCGAGCGGGAACGCCTACGAGCAGTACTTC. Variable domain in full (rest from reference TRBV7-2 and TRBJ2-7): GAGVSQSPSNKVTEKGKDVELRCDPISGHTALYWYRQSLGQGLEFLIYFQGNSAPDKSGLPSDRFSAERTGGSVSTLTIQRTQQEDSAVYLCASSQEPSGNAYEQYFGPGTRLTVT.

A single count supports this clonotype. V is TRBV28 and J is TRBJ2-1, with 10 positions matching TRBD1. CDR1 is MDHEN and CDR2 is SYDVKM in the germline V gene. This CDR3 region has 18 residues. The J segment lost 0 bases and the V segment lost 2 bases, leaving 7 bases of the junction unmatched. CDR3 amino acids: CASSLRKGQGHSYNEQFF. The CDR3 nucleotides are TGTGCCAGCAGTTTAAGGAAGGGACAGGGGCACTCCTACAATGAGCAGTTCTTC. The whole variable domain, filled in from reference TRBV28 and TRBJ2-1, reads DVKVTQSSRYLVKRTGEKVFLECVQDMDHENMFWYRQDPGLGLRLIYFSYDVKMKEKGDIPEGYSVSREKKERFSLILESASTNQTSMYLCASSLRKGQGHSYNEQFFGPGTRLTVL.

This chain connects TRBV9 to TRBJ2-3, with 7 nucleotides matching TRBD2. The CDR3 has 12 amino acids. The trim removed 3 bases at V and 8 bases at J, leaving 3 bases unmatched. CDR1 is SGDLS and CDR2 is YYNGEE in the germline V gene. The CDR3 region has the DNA TGTGCCAGCAGCGGGGAGGGCGGTACGCAGTATTTT. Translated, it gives CASSGEGGTQYF.

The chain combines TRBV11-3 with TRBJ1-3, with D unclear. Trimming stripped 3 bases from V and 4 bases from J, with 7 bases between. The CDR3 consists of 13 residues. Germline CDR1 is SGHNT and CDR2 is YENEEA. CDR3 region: CASSFLQGNTIYF. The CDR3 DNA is TGTGCCAGCAGCTTTCTACAGGGAAACACCATATATTTT. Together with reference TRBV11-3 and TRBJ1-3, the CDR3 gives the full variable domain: EAGVVQSPRYKIIEKKQPVAFWCNPISGHNTLYWYLQNLGQGPELLIRYENEEAVDDSQLPKDRFSAERLKGVDSTLKIQPAELGDSAVYLCASSFLQGNTIYFGEGSWLTVV.

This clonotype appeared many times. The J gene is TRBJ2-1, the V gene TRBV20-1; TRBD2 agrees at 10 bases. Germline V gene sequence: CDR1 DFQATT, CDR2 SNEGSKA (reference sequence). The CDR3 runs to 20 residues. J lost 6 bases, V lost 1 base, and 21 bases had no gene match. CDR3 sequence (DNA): TGCAGTGCTAGAGCACATGGTGTCAGCGGGAGGGCCGTCGGGGGCAATGAGCAGTTCTTC. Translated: CSARAHGVSGRAVGGNEQFF.

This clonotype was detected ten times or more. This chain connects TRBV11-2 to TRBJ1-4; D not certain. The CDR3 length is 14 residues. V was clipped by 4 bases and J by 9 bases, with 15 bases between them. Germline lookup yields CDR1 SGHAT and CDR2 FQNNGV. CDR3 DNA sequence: TGTGCCAGCAGCTCGTACTCAGGAGCCCAAAAACTGTTTTTT. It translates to CASSSYSGAQKLFF.

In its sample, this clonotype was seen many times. CDR3 coding DNA: TGCAGTGCTAGATTAGCAGGGGAGGGGAAATCCTATGGCTACACCTTC. Translation gives CSARLAGEGKSYGYTF. This chain uses TRBV20-1 with TRBJ1-2; perhaps TRBD1 as D (6 bases). Germline V lookup: CDR1 DFQATT, CDR2 SNEGSKA (reference sequence). With 2 bases removed from V and 4 bases from J, the gap between germline ends came to 20 bases. CDR3 length: 16 residues.

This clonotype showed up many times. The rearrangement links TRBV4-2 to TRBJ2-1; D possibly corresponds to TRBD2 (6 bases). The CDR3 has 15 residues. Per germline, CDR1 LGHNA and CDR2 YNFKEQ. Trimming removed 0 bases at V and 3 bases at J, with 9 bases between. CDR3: CASSQDRRGYNEQFF. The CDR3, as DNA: TGTGCCAGCAGCCAAGATCGGAGGGGCTACAATGAGCAGTTCTTC.

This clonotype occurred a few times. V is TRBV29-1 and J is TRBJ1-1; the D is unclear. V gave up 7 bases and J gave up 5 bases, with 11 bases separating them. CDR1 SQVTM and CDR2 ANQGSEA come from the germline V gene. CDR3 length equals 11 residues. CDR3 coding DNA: TGCAGCGATCACAGAGGGACTGAAGCTTTCTTT. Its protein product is CSDHRGTEAFF.

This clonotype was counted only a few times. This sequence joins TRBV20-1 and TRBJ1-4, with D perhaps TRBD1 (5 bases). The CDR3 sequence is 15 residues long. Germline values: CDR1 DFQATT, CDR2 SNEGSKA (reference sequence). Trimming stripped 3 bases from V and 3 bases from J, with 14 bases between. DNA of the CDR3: TGCAGTGCTAGGGGGCCGGCCCGACCTAATGAAAAACTGTTTTTT. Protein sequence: CSARGPARPNEKLFF.

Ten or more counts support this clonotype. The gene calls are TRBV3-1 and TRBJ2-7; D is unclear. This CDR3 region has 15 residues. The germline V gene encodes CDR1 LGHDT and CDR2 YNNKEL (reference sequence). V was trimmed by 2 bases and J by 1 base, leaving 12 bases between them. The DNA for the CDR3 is TGTGCCAGCAGCCAATTAGGGTCTTATTCCTACGAGCAGTACTTC. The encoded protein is CASSQLGSYSYEQYF.

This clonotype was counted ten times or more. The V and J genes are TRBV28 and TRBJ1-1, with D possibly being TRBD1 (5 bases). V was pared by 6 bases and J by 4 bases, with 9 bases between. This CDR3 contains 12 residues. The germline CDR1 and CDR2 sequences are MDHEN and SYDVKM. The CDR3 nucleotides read TGTGCCAGCAGCGGGGCAGGCACTGAAGCTTTCTTT. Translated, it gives CASSGAGTEAFF.